Shown below are 27 T cell receptor beta chains from a single sample sequenced in a study of naive and memory T cell subsets. The SP2 primer and nested alpha and beta constant region primers amplified ligated cDNA in four rounds. One entry per CDR3 protein results from TCRdb running MiXCR on the UMI-ligation and nested PCR reads. The data hold about 37,000 distinct CDR3 sequences, with around 10% observed a single time. Noted treatment: skin biopsy from PPD injection site in Mantoux-positive individual. TCR cDNA received a 3' ligated oligonucleotide that carried a UMI. Sequenced material: skin, taken from a tuberculin skin test site. All receptors derive from an adult in good health.

The chain is built from TRBV20-1 and TRBJ1-5; possibly TRBD1 for D (5 bases). The CDR3 contains 14 residues. CDR1 is DFQATT, CDR2 SNEGSKA, per germline (reference sequence). Trimming shortened V by 1 base and J by 4 bases, and 11 bases separated the two germline ends. The CDR3 DNA reads TGCAGTGCTAGAGTTCCGAAGGGGAATCAGCCCCAGCATTTT. Translating gives CSARVPKGNQPQHF.

In its sample, this clonotype was seen a few times. This rearrangement joins TRBV28 to TRBJ2-7, with D unresolved. Germline values: CDR1 MDHEN, CDR2 SYDVKM. The CDR3 spans 16 residues. Trimming removed 2 bases at V and 3 bases at J, with 17 bases between. CDR3 coding DNA: TGTGCCAGCAGTTTACAAGGGTCGCGACGGAGCTACGAGCAGTACTTC. Its translation: CASSLQGSRRSYEQYF.

This clonotype has just a few counts. This may arise from a read error, as a much more abundant clone is one base away. The V call is TRBV27, the J call TRBJ1-2; TRBD1 matches 8 bases. The ends lost 4 bases at V and 0 bases at J; junction bases unmatched: 10. CDR1 is MNHEY and CDR2 is SMNVEV in the germline V gene (reference sequence). The CDR3 has 17 residues. This CDR3 is CASSSVGTGDSNYGYTF. The CDR3 DNA sequence: TGTGCCAGCAGTTCGGTCGGGACAGGAGACTCTAACTATGGCTACACCTTC.

In its sample, this clonotype was seen many times. The V and J genes are TRBV20-1 and TRBJ2-7; either TRBD1 or TRBD2 may supply D (6 bases each). Trimming removed 4 bases from V and 0 bases from J, with 16 bases in between. This CDR3 contains 15 residues. Germline V gene sequence: CDR1 DFQATT, CDR2 SNEGSKA (reference sequence). The CDR3 region is CSATPDGGPSYEQYF. DNA for the CDR3: TGCAGTGCTACCCCCGACGGGGGCCCCTCCTACGAGCAGTACTTC.

The chain carries TRBV5-1 and TRBJ1-1; D is ambiguous. CDR3 length: 14 amino acids. Germline CDR1 is SGHRS and CDR2 is YFSETQ. V was trimmed by 4 bases and J by 0 bases, leaving 10 bases between them. The CDR3 here is CASSPRVVNTEAFF. In nucleotides, the CDR3 is TGCGCCAGCAGCCCCCGCGTCGTGAACACTGAAGCTTTCTTT.

This clonotype was observed many times. CDR3 amino acids: CASSLGQGVKTQYF. CDR3 DNA: TGCGCCAGCAGCTTGGGACAGGGAGTAAAGACCCAGTACTTC. The chain joins TRBV5-1 to TRBJ2-5; 7 bases agree with TRBD1. J lost 6 bases, V lost 0 bases, and 5 bases had no gene match. The CDR3 totals 14 residues. From germline, CDR1 is SGHRS and CDR2 YFSETQ.

In its sample, this clonotype was seen a few times. The chain uses TRBV30 and TRBJ2-2, with 10 bases matching TRBD2. V lost 2 bases and J lost 6; bases outside the gene matches: 3. Germline CDR1 GTSNPN, CDR2 SVGIG (reference sequence). The CDR3 has 14 residues. The CDR3: CAWSWLAGAGELFF. CDR3 nucleotide sequence: TGTGCCTGGAGTTGGCTAGCGGGAGCCGGGGAGCTGTTTTTT.

The chain uses TRBV10-3 and TRBJ2-1; the match to TRBD1 covers 7 bases. Trimming at V came to 2 bases and at J to 9 bases, leaving 10 bases not matched to a gene. CDR1 and CDR2 from the germline V gene are ENHRY and SYGVKD. This CDR3 has 15 amino acids. The CDR3 loop is CAISEPYTGAGEQFF. For the CDR3, the DNA is TGTGCCATCAGTGAGCCTTATACAGGGGCGGGTGAGCAGTTCTTC.

The CDR3 nucleotides are TGTGCCAGCAGCCCAAAAACTAGCGGGGGTTACAATGAGCAGTTCTTC. Translating it yields CASSPKTSGGYNEQFF. The V call is TRBV11-3, the J call TRBJ2-1; 11 nucleotides align to TRBD2. Germline V gene data show CDR1 as SGHNT and CDR2 as YENEEA. CDR3 length equals 16 residues. V shed 5 bases and J 4 bases; nucleotides not matched to a gene: 7.

V and J are TRBV29-1 and TRBJ1-2; tentatively, D is TRBD1 (6 bases). CDR3 length: 14 amino acids. Trimming left V 5 bases short and J 4 bases short, with 17 bases between. The germline V gene has CDR1 SQVTM and CDR2 ANQGSEA. The DNA for the CDR3 is TGCAGCGTTCCAGGGGCTGAAAGGTCCTATGGCTACACCTTC. It codes for CSVPGAERSYGYTF.

This clonotype was found many times. The CDR3 spells CASSIRGVYNEQFF. The CDR3 DNA follows: TGTGCCAGTAGTATCCGGGGGGTTTACAATGAGCAGTTCTTC. The chain links TRBV19 to TRBJ2-1, with 7 bases lining up with TRBD2. The V segment lost 3 bases and the J segment 4 bases; nucleotides outside the gene matches: 3. This CDR3 is 14 amino acids long. Germline V gives CDR1 LNHDA, CDR2 SQIVND (reference sequence).

This sequence joins TRBV18 and TRBJ2-1; 8 bases agree with TRBD2. Germline CDR1 KGHSH, CDR2 LQKENI. V lost 6 bases, J lost 4 bases, and 17 bases stayed unmatched. This CDR3 has 18 residues. The CDR3 region has the DNA TGTGCCAGCTCGCAGGAACAGAATAGCGGGATAGGTTACAATGAGCAGTTCTTC. This gives the protein CASSQEQNSGIGYNEQFF.

V is TRBV7-6 and J is TRBJ1-1; D might be TRBD1 (5 bases). Germline V gene lookup returns CDR1 SGHVS and CDR2 FNYEAQ. CDR3 length: 12 residues. V was shortened by 5 bases and J by 4 bases, with 8 bases between the two germline ends. As DNA, the CDR3 is TGTGCCAGCAGCGGGGACGCCACTGAAGCTTTCTTT. As protein: CASSGDATEAFF.

This clonotype has only a few counts. The rearrangement links TRBV28 to TRBJ2-1, with D maybe TRBD1 (7 bases). CDR3 length: 15 amino acids. Germline assignment: CDR1 MDHEN and CDR2 SYDVKM. Trimming shortened V by 8 bases and J by 0 bases, and 14 bases separated the two germline ends. The CDR3 region is CASARGVSSYNEQFF. The CDR3 DNA is TGTGCCAGCGCCAGGGGGGTCAGCTCCTACAATGAGCAGTTCTTC.

This clonotype came up many times. V usage is TRBV20-1 and J usage is TRBJ2-3; 7 bases agree with TRBD2. V was pared by 2 bases and J by 2 bases, with 7 bases of the junction left unmatched. This CDR3 comprises 15 residues. Germline V gene data show CDR1 as DFQATT and CDR2 as SNEGSKA (reference sequence). The CDR3 coding sequence is TGCAGTGCTAGATCCGGGCTAGCGGACACAGATACGCAGTATTTT. This translates into CSARSGLADTDTQYF.

This clonotype came up a few times. This sequence joins TRBV12-3 or TRBV12-4 and TRBJ1-2; D unresolved. The CDR3 extends over 13 amino acids. V was trimmed by 6 bases and J by 4 bases, leaving 12 bases between them. Written as DNA, the CDR3 is TGTGCCAGCAGCCTAGGGTACTCCTATGGCTACACCTTC. Translated: CASSLGYSYGYTF.

The gene calls are TRBV20-1 and TRBJ2-7; 9 bases match TRBD1. The ends lost 2 bases at V and 3 bases at J; junction bases unmatched: 5. Germline CDR1 is DFQATT and CDR2 is SNEGSKA (reference sequence). This CDR3 has 14 residues. The CDR3 DNA reads as TGCAGTGCTAGACAGGGACAGGGAAGCTACGAGCAGTACTTC. Translating it yields CSARQGQGSYEQYF.

This clonotype occurred a few times. The J gene is TRBJ2-4, the V gene TRBV6-6; possibly TRBD2 for D (5 bases). Germline V CDR1 and CDR2: MNHNY, SVGAGI (reference sequence). The CDR3 loop spans 15 amino acids. Trimming shortened V by 0 bases and J by 5 bases, and 11 bases separated the two germline ends. CDR3 protein: CASSYSIQAENIQYF. The CDR3 DNA reads as TGTGCCAGCAGTTACTCGATCCAAGCGGAAAACATTCAGTACTTC.

A few counts support this clonotype. The CDR3 DNA is TGTGCCAGTAGTTCCCAGGGTGGTCAGCCCCAGCATTTT. It translates to CASSSQGGQPQHF. The V call is TRBV19, the J call TRBJ1-5, with a tentative D call TRBD1 (5 bases). Trimming removed 5 bases from V and 6 bases from J, with 11 bases in between. The CDR3 spans 13 residues. Germline-derived CDR1 and CDR2 are LNHDA and SQIVND (reference sequence).

The chain has TRBV9 and TRBJ1-3; D may be TRBD1 (5 bases). The CDR3 is 15 residues long. CDR1 SGDLS and CDR2 YYNGEE come from the germline V gene. The germline V and J ends were trimmed by 0 bases and 1 base, with 8 bases remaining between them. This chain's CDR3 is CASSVDGGSGNTIYF. CDR3 bases: TGTGCCAGCAGCGTAGACGGGGGTTCTGGAAACACCATATATTTT. Combining the CDR3 with reference TRBV9 and TRBJ1-3 gives the whole variable domain DSGVTQTPKHLITATGQRVTLRCSPRSGDLSVYWYQQSLDQGLQFLIQYYNGEERAKGNILERFSAQQFPDLHSELNLSSLELGDSALYFCASSVDGGSGNTIYFGEGSWLTVV.

This clonotype was detected many times. The J gene is TRBJ2-3, the V gene TRBV24-1; D is unclear. The V and J ends lost 9 bases and 0 bases respectively, with 18 bases between them. The CDR3 is 16 amino acids. Germline CDR1 is KGHDR and CDR2 is SFDVKD. The CDR3 sequence: CATQPTSRTSTDTQYF. The CDR3 region has the DNA TGTGCCACCCAACCTACGAGTAGAACTAGCACAGATACGCAGTATTTT.

The J gene is TRBJ1-1, the V gene TRBV7-9; 9 positions match TRBD1. The J segment lost 6 bases and the V segment lost 5 bases, leaving 10 bases of the junction unmatched. CDR1 and CDR2 from the germline V gene are SEHNR and FQNEAQ (reference sequence). This CDR3 is built from 15 residues. The CDR3 loop is CASSPTGGPLAEAFF. CDR3 coding DNA: TGTGCCAGCAGCCCAACAGGGGGCCCCTTAGCTGAAGCTTTCTTT.

This clonotype was seen many times. V gene TRBV20-1 combines with J gene TRBJ2-3; no definite D call. V lost 1 base to trimming and J lost 4 bases, with 12 bases between them. This CDR3 comprises 14 residues. CDR1 is DFQATT and CDR2 is SNEGSKA in the germline V gene (reference sequence). The CDR3 nucleotides read TGCAGTGCTAGAGGTGGTTCCGGCGCAGATACGCAGTATTTT. Protein sequence: CSARGGSGADTQYF.

This clonotype was found a few times. The CDR3 reads CASSRTGDSNQPQHF. In nucleotides, the CDR3 is TGCGCCAGCAGCCGTACAGGGGATAGCAATCAGCCCCAGCATTTT. This chain joins TRBV5-1 and TRBJ1-5; 7 bases agree with TRBD1. This CDR3 has 15 amino acids. J gave up 0 bases and V 4 bases, and 4 bases lay outside the gene matches. CDR1 is SGHRS and CDR2 is YFSETQ in the germline V gene.

This clonotype was seen a handful of times. DNA for the CDR3: TGTGCCAGCAGCTTTCGGGGTGGCCAAGAGACCCAGTACTTC. Translated, it gives CASSFRGGQETQYF. The V and J genes are TRBV5-4 and TRBJ2-5, with D possibly matching TRBD2 (5 bases). V was trimmed by 2 bases and J by 1 base, leaving 9 bases between them. Germline CDR1 SGHNT, CDR2 YYREEE (reference sequence). CDR3 length equals 14 residues.

This clonotype was seen only a few times. V and J are TRBV3-1 and TRBJ2-1, with 13 bases aligning to TRBD2. J was trimmed by 8 bases and V by 6 bases; bases with no gene match: 10. From germline, CDR1 is LGHDT and CDR2 YNNKEL (reference sequence). CDR3 length equals 16 residues. In nucleotides, the CDR3 is TGTGCCAGCAGTCCACTAGCGGGGGGGCCTAAGGATGAGCAGTTCTTC. Protein product: CASSPLAGGPKDEQFF.

The V call is TRBV2, the J call TRBJ2-7, with 10 bases aligning to TRBD1. This CDR3 has 14 residues. Losses at the gene ends were 6 bases for V and 5 bases for J; bases not matched to a gene: 7. Per germline, CDR1 SNHLY and CDR2 FYNNEI. CDR3 nucleotides: TGTGCCAGCAGAGCCGGGACAGGGGTCCACGAGCAGTACTTC. Translated: CASRAGTGVHEQYF.